A selection of T cell receptor beta chains follows, all from one sample in a study of control samples from healthy donors and cancer patients. The repertoire was sequenced with immunoSEQ multiplex PCR; TCRdb's copy has only in-frame clones and lacks some. The sample yields around 72,000 clones, around four fifths seen once. What was sequenced was blood. The receptors stem from a man between 50 and 59 years old in good health. CDR3s include the opening cysteine and the closing phenylalanine or tryptophan. The order of the fields is D gene, clone size, J gene, V gene, CDR3 DNA, CDR3 protein. The D gene is left open where the match is weak. Clone size, where shown, is once, few, many, or a class for clones that have expanded.

D gene: .
clone size: .
J gene: TRBJ2-5
V gene: TRBV29-1
CDR3 DNA: TGCAGCGTTGGAGGGACCACAGACGAGACCCAGTACTTC
CDR3 protein: CSVGGTTDETQYF

D gene: .
clone size: many
J gene: TRBJ2-7
V gene: TRBV28
CDR3 DNA: TGTGCCAGCACGGCAGGACTCTACGAGCAGTACTTC
CDR3 protein: CASTAGLYEQYF

D gene: .
clone size: .
J gene: TRBJ1-1
V gene: TRBV7-2
CDR3 DNA: TGTGCCAGCAGCTTAGTCGTTACTGAAGCTTTCTTT
CDR3 protein: CASSLVVTEAFF

D gene: TRBD1
clone size: once
J gene: TRBJ2-1
V gene: TRBV7-2
CDR3 DNA: TGTGCCAGCAGCTTTGTACAGGGGTTAGGCAATGAGCAGTTCTTC
CDR3 protein: CASSFVQGLGNEQFF

D gene: .
clone size: .
J gene: TRBJ1-1
V gene: TRBV6-1
CDR3 DNA: TGTGCCAGCAGTGACGCAGGGAGTAACACTGAAGCTTTCTTT
CDR3 protein: CASSDAGSNTEAFF

D gene: TRBD2
clone size: .
J gene: TRBJ2-1
V gene: TRBV11-3
CDR3 DNA: TGTGCCAGCAGCGTTAGCGGGAGGGTATCCAATGAGCAGTTCTTC
CDR3 protein: CASSVSGRVSNEQFF

D gene: .
clone size: .
J gene: TRBJ1-2
V gene: TRBV5-1
CDR3 DNA: TGCGCCAGCAGCTTGGACAGGGAGAATGGCTACACCTTC
CDR3 protein: CASSLDRENGYTF

D gene: TRBD1
clone size: .
J gene: TRBJ2-7
V gene: TRBV18
CDR3 DNA: TGTGCCAGCTCACAGGGACAGGGGGCGGACGAGCAGTACTTC
CDR3 protein: CASSQGQGADEQYF

D gene: .
clone size: .
J gene: TRBJ2-7
V gene: TRBV7-9
CDR3 DNA: TGTGCCAGCAGCTTCGGGTTCGAGCAGTACTTC
CDR3 protein: CASSFGFEQYF

D gene: .
clone size: .
J gene: TRBJ1-5
V gene: TRBV15
CDR3 DNA: TGTGCCACCAGCGGAGAGAAAACACTCAATCAGCCCCAGCATTTT
CDR3 protein: CATSGEKTLNQPQHF

D gene: .
clone size: .
J gene: TRBJ1-2
V gene: TRBV3-1/TRBV3-2
CDR3 DNA: TGTGCCAGCAATGGGCGGAACTATGGCTACACCTTC
CDR3 protein: CASNGRNYGYTF